Each of the 25 T cell receptor beta chains below was sequenced from the same sample in a study of cytomegalovirus exposure and HLA in healthy donors. Here immunoSEQ multiplex PCR was the method, and the copy in TCRdb shows in-frame clones only, minus some. Seen here are some 150,000 clones, more than 75% observed once, and the top ten hold roughly 3%. Material: PBMCs. Receptors originate from a man aged 18 to 29 in good health and CMV-seronegative.

Concerning this clone itself: The same CDR3 also results from other DNA sequences found in this sample. The rearrangement uses TRBV5-1 and TRBJ2-7; tentative D call: TRBD1 (6 bases). Per germline, CDR1 SGHRS and CDR2 YFSETQ. V was pared by 0 bases and J by 2 bases, with 9 bases between. The CDR3 contains 14 residues. The CDR3 DNA is TGCGCCAGCAGCTTGGCCTCAGGGGCCTACGAGCAGTACTTC. This codes for CASSLASGAYEQYF.

The V call is TRBV4-1, the J call TRBJ1-4; 12 bases fit TRBD1. Germline V gene lookup returns CDR1 MGHRA and CDR2 YSYEKL. The CDR3 is 19 amino acids. The V segment lost 2 bases and the J segment 5 bases; nucleotides outside the gene matches: 12. The CDR3 is CASSQQGTGGRTSNEKLFF. The DNA of the CDR3 is TGCGCCAGCAGCCAACAAGGGACAGGGGGCCGAACCTCCAATGAAAAACTGTTTTTT.

This clone appeared a single time. CDR3 protein: CASSISGRVADTQYF. In DNA, the CDR3 is TGTGCCAGCAGTATTAGCGGGAGAGTGGCAGATACGCAGTATTTT. The V gene is TRBV9, the J gene TRBJ2-3; 9 bases are shared with TRBD2. Germline trimming cut 5 bases from V and 4 bases from J; bases unmatched to any gene: 8. Germline CDR1 and CDR2: SGDLS and YYNGEE. CDR3 length: 15 residues.

This clone was recorded once. This chain joins TRBV27 and TRBJ1-1, with D uncertain. V gave up 2 bases and J gave up 2 bases, with 9 bases separating them. The CDR3 is 14 residues long. Germline loops: CDR1 MNHEY, CDR2 SMNVEV (reference sequence). In nucleotides, the CDR3 is TGTGCCAGCAGTTTAGGGCAGGCAAACACTGAAGCTTTCTTT. Its protein is CASSLGQANTEAFF.

The gene calls are TRBV2 and TRBJ1-1, with 7 bases aligning to TRBD1. J was trimmed by 4 bases and V by 4 bases; bases with no gene match: 3. Germline V gene data show CDR1 as SNHLY and CDR2 as FYNNEI. This CDR3 spans 13 amino acids. The CDR3, as DNA: TGTGCCAGCAGTGGGCAGGGGGTCACTGAAGCTTTCTTT. Amino acids: CASSGQGVTEAFF.

As DNA, the CDR3 is TGTGCCAGCAGTTATCCTGACCAAGAGACCCAGTACTTC. It encodes CASSYPDQETQYF. This chain joins TRBV6-9 and TRBJ2-5; D gene ambiguous. There are 13 residues in the CDR3. Trimming stripped 2 bases from V and 0 bases from J, with 4 bases between. Per the germline V gene, CDR1 is MNHGY and CDR2 is SVAAGI.

The V gene is TRBV7-9, the J gene TRBJ2-5; D ambiguous. The CDR3 runs to 12 residues. V shed 6 bases and J shed 5 bases, with 10 bases lying between them. Germline CDR1 reads SEHNR; CDR2 reads FQNEAQ (reference sequence). CDR3 sequence reads: CASSPIRETQYF. The DNA of the CDR3 is TGTGCCAGCAGTCCAATCCGGGAGACCCAGTACTTC.

The gene calls are TRBV4-3 and TRBJ2-7; 9 nucleotides agree with TRBD1. Germline lookup yields CDR1 LGHNA and CDR2 YSLEER. CDR3 size: 15 residues. After removal of 4 bases from V and 3 bases from J, the junction contained 7 bases not matched to a gene. In DNA form, the CDR3 reads TGCGCCAGCAGCCTTGCAACAGGGGGCGGCTACGAGCAGTACTTC. This encodes CASSLATGGGYEQYF.

The chain has TRBV19 and TRBJ2-4, with 9 bases fitting TRBD1. CDR3 length: 13 residues. Per the germline V gene, CDR1 is LNHDA and CDR2 is SQIVND (reference sequence). The junction had 6 bases not matched to a gene; V was cut back by 7 bases and J by 8 bases. Here the CDR3 reads CASTRDREDIQYF. The CDR3 DNA follows: TGTGCCAGTACAAGGGACAGGGAGGACATTCAGTACTTC.

The chain's CDR3 is CASSSEGIGNQPQHF. The CDR3 DNA reads as TGTGCCAGCAGTTCGGAGGGCATAGGCAATCAGCCCCAGCATTTT. The chain is built from TRBV27 and TRBJ1-5; D is unresolved. The CDR3 totals 15 residues. CDR1 is MNHEY and CDR2 is SMNVEV in the germline V gene (reference sequence). Trimming removed 4 bases at V and 2 bases at J, with 12 bases between.

The chain employs TRBV28 and TRBJ2-1; 7 bases are a match to TRBD2. CDR1 is MDHEN, CDR2 SYDVKM, per germline. CDR3 length equals 17 residues. V lost 3 bases, J lost 0 bases, and 8 bases stayed unmatched. The CDR3 protein is CASSFPKGGGSYNEQFF. CDR3 nucleotide sequence: TGTGCCAGCAGTTTTCCCAAAGGCGGGGGCTCCTACAATGAGCAGTTCTTC.

V usage is TRBV28 and J usage is TRBJ2-5, with 8 bases lining up with TRBD1. CDR1 is MDHEN, CDR2 SYDVKM, per germline. The CDR3 length is 15 residues. J was trimmed by 5 bases and V by 6 bases; bases with no gene match: 11. DNA for the CDR3: TGTGCCAGCAGCTGGGACAGGAGAATCGGGGAGACCCAGTACTTC. Translated, it gives CASSWDRRIGETQYF.

In this sample, this clone turned up once. The rearrangement links TRBV2 to TRBJ1-4; TRBD1 aligns across 8 bases. CDR1 is SNHLY, CDR2 FYNNEI, per germline. J was trimmed by 7 bases and V by 4 bases; bases with no gene match: 14. This CDR3 has 17 amino acids. Here the CDR3 DNA reads TGTGCCAGCAGTGTAGAATTTGGAGGGACAGGTCGTGAAAAACTGTTTTTT. Protein: CASSVEFGGTGREKLFF.

V gene TRBV27 combines with J gene TRBJ2-7; a possible D gene is TRBD2 (6 bases). CDR1 and CDR2 (germline): MNHEY, SMNVEV (reference sequence). The CDR3 is made up of 16 amino acids. Trimming removed 3 bases at V and 0 bases at J, with 15 bases between. CDR3 nucleotides: TGTGCCAGCAGTTTCGGTCCTAGCGCCATCTCCTACGAGCAGTACTTC. It translates to CASSFGPSAISYEQYF.

As concerns this clone: Other DNA sequences within the sample encode an identical CDR3. The gene calls are TRBV28 and TRBJ1-1; a weak D match, TRBD1 (6 bases). V lost 5 bases to trimming and J lost 4 bases, with 8 bases between them. The CDR3 covers 12 residues. Germline-derived CDR1 and CDR2 are MDHEN and SYDVKM. The DNA for the CDR3 is TGTGCCAGCAGTCTCAGGGGCACTGAAGCTTTCTTT. Its protein is CASSLRGTEAFF.

The chain couples TRBV27 to TRBJ2-7, with 7 bases fitting TRBD1. The CDR3 length is 12 residues. CDR1 is MNHEY, CDR2 SMNVEV, per germline (reference sequence). The DNA of the CDR3 is TGTGTCTCCGGGACAGACTCATACGAGCAGTACGTC. As protein: CVSGTDSYEQYV.

The chain carries TRBV7-2 and TRBJ2-1, with TRBD2 matching 7 bases. After removal of 3 bases from V and 5 bases from J, the junction contained 7 bases not matched to a gene. Germline-derived CDR1 and CDR2 are SGHTA and FQGNSA. This CDR3 comprises 15 residues. CDR3 region: CASSFLAGLDNEQFF. CDR3 coding DNA: TGTGCCAGCAGCTTTTTAGCGGGCCTAGACAATGAGCAGTTCTTC.

The chain employs TRBV5-1 and TRBJ2-3; 13 bases fit TRBD2. CDR1 is SGHRS, CDR2 YFSETQ, per germline. The CDR3 is made up of 17 amino acids. V was pared by 4 bases and J by 4 bases, with 9 bases of the junction left unmatched. The CDR3 nucleotides read TGCGCCAGCAGCACCAGACTAGCGGGAGGTATGGCAGATACGCAGTATTTT. Amino acid sequence: CASSTRLAGGMADTQYF.

The chain joins TRBV29-1 to TRBJ1-1; 9 bases match TRBD1. CDR1 and CDR2 from the germline V gene are SQVTM and ANQGSEA. Trimming took 6 bases from V and 2 from J; bases not matched to a gene: 4. There are 13 residues in the CDR3. CDR3 amino acids: CSVTTGGNTEAFF. CDR3 sequence (DNA): TGCAGCGTCACAACAGGGGGCAACACTGAAGCTTTCTTT.

DNA for the CDR3: TGTGCCAGCGGACAGGGGAGATCCAATCAGCCCCAGCATTTT. Protein product: CASGQGRSNQPQHF. V usage is TRBV19 and J usage is TRBJ1-5; 9 nucleotides match TRBD1. The CDR3 covers 14 residues. The V and J ends lost 9 bases and 3 bases, in that order; junction bases with no gene match: 6. CDR1 and CDR2 (germline): LNHDA, SQIVND (reference sequence).

J is TRBJ2-1 and V is TRBV4-1; weak D call: TRBD2 (5 bases). The germline V and J ends were trimmed by 0 bases and 6 bases, with 12 bases remaining between them. This CDR3 has 15 residues. CDR1 is MGHRA, CDR2 YSYEKL, per germline. CDR3 residues: CASSQDEGWTNEQFF. The CDR3 DNA sequence: TGCGCCAGCAGCCAAGATGAGGGTTGGACCAATGAGCAGTTCTTC.

The V and J genes are TRBV7-2 and TRBJ2-3; weak D call: TRBD2 (6 bases). The CDR3 has 13 residues. Germline assignment: CDR1 SGHTA and CDR2 FQGNSA. V lost 8 bases, J lost 2 bases, and 11 bases lay in between. The DNA of the CDR3 is TGTGCCAGCGGTCCTAGCGCCACAGATACGCAGTATTTT. Its protein product is CASGPSATDTQYF. The full variable domain, rest sourced from reference TRBV7-2 and TRBJ2-3, is GAGVSQSPSNKVTEKGKDVELRCDPISGHTALYWYRQSLGQGLEFLIYFQGNSAPDKSGLPSDRFSAERTGGSVSTLTIQRTQQEDSAVYLCASGPSATDTQYFGPGTRLTVL.

The chain combines TRBV13 with TRBJ2-5; possible D gene TRBD2, 6 bases. The V end lost 5 bases, the J end lost 2 bases, and 12 bases lay between the germline ends. Germline V gene data show CDR1 as PRHDT and CDR2 as FYEKMQ (reference sequence). The CDR3 sequence is 14 residues long. CDR3 bases: TGTGCCAGCAGCCTCCGGACTAAACAAGAGACCCAGTACTTC. Its protein is CASSLRTKQETQYF.

This rearrangement joins TRBV25-1 to TRBJ2-1; 8 bases line up with TRBD2. This CDR3 spans 14 amino acids. The V gene's germline CDR1 is MGHDK and CDR2 SYGVNS. V lost 1 base to trimming and J lost 12 bases; unmatched junction nucleotides: 8. DNA of the CDR3: TGTGCCAGCAGTGAATTTAATAGCGGGGACGGGCAGTTCTTC. Translated: CASSEFNSGDGQFF.

The V call is TRBV11-1, the J call TRBJ2-3; 10 positions match TRBD1. The CDR3 has 17 residues. Germline values: CDR1 SGHAT, CDR2 FQDESV (reference sequence). Trimming at V came to 0 bases and at J to 5 bases, leaving 8 bases not matched to a gene. The CDR3 coding sequence is TGTGCCAGCAGCTTAGCCCGGACAGGGGGAAGAGGAGATACGCAGTATTTT. Protein sequence: CASSLARTGGRGDTQYF.